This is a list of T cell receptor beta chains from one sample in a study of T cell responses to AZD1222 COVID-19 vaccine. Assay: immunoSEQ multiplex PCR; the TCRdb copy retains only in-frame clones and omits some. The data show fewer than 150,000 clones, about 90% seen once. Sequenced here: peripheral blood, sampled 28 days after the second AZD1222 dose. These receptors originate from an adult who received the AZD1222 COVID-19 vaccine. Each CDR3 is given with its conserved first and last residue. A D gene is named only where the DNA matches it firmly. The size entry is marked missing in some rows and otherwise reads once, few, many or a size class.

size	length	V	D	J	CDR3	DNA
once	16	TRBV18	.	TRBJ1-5	CASSPRGGTSNQPQHF	TGTGCCAGCTCACCTAGGGGCGGGACTAGCAATCAGCCCCAGCATTTT
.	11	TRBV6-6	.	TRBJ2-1	CASSLGGEQFF	TGTGCCAGCAGCCTGGGCGGTGAGCAGTTCTTC
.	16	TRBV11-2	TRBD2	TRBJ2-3	CASSLALAASTDTQYF	TGTGCCAGCAGCTTAGCACTAGCGGCTAGCACAGATACGCAGTATTTT
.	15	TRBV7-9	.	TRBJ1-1	CASSWSTGAPPEAFF	TGTGCCAGCAGCTGGAGCACGGGAGCTCCACCTGAAGCTTTCTTT
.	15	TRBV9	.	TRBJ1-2	CASSVGDGRSYGYTF	TGTGCCAGCAGCGTAGGGGACGGACGGAGCTATGGCTACACCTTC
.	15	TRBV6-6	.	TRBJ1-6	CASSYSAGENSPLHF	TGTGCCAGCAGTTACTCCGCCGGGGAAAATTCACCCCTCCACTTT
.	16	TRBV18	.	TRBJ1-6	CASSPRQLIDNSPLHF	TGTGCCAGCTCACCAAGACAGCTAATAGATAATTCACCCCTCCACTTT
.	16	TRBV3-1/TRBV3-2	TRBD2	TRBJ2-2	CASSLLAGAGTGELFF	TGTGCCAGCAGCCTCCTAGCGGGAGCGGGGACCGGGGAGCTGTTTTTT
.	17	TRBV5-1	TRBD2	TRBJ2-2	CASSLVLAATNTGELFF	TGCGCCAGCAGCTTGGTCCTAGCGGCTACGAACACCGGGGAGCTGTTTTTT
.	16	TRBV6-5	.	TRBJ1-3	CASSYGGGQRGNTIYF	TGTGCCAGCAGTTACGGGGGGGGACAACGTGGAAACACCATATATTTT
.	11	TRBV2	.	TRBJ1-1	CAMLVNTEAFF	TGTGCCATGCTCGTTAACACTGAAGCTTTCTTT
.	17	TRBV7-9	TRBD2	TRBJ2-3	CASSLELAGGTPDTQYF	TGTGCCAGCAGCTTAGAGTTGGCGGGAGGTACGCCGGATACGCAGTATTTT
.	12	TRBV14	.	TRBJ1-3	CASSQSGNTIYF	TGTGCCAGCAGCCAATCTGGAAACACCATATATTTT
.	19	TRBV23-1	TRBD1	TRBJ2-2	CASSPGVLGRGPRTGELFF	TGCGCCAGCAGTCCCGGGGTTCTAGGCAGGGGGCCGAGGACCGGGGAGCTGTTTTTT
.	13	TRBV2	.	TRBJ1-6	CASSVNYNSPLHF	TGTGCCAGCAGTGTGAACTATAATTCACCCCTCCACTTT
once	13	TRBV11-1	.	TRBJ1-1	CASSHRMNTEAFF	TGTGCCAGCAGCCACAGAATGAACACTGAAGCTTTCTTT
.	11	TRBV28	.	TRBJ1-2	CASSLSRRYTF	TGTGCCAGCAGTTTAAGTAGAAGGTACACCTTC
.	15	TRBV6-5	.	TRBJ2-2	CASSYSTGDTGELFF	TGTGCCAGCAGTTACTCCACGGGCGACACCGGGGAGCTGTTTTTT
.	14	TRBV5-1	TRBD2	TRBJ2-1	CASAPLAGSEEQFF	TGCGCCAGCGCGCCCCTAGCGGGCTCCGAGGAGCAGTTCTTC
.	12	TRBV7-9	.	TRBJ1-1	CASSLGGVGAFF	TGTGCCAGCAGCTTAGGAGGGGTAGGAGCTTTCTTT
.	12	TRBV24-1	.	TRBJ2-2	CATSQNTGELFF	TGTGCCACCAGCCAAAACACCGGGGAGCTGTTTTTT
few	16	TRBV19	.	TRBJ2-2	CASSTPQGLYTGELFF	TGTGCCAGTAGTACCCCACAGGGCCTGTACACCGGGGAGCTGTTTTTT
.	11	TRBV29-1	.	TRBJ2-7	CSSKGEGQEYF	TGCAGCTCAAAGGGGGAGGGACAGGAGTACTTC
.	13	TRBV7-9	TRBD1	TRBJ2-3	CASSFTGADTQYF	TGTGCCAGCAGCTTCACAGGGGCCGATACGCAGTATTTT
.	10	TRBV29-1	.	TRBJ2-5	CSSGEETQYF	TGCAGCTCGGGGGAAGAGACCCAGTACTTC
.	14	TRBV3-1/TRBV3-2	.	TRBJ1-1	CASSQATDNTEAFF	TGTGCCAGCAGCCAAGCGACAGATAACACTGAAGCTTTCTTT
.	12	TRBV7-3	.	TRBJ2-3	CASSLNLDTQYF	TGTGCCAGCAGCTTAAACCTAGATACGCAGTATTTT
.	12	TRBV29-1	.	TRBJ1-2	CSVERLRYGYTF	TGCAGCGTTGAGAGACTGCGCTATGGCTACACCTTC
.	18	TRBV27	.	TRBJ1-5	CASSLVAGSWLVNQPQHF	TGTGCCAGCAGTTTAGTGGCAGGGTCGTGGTTGGTTAATCAGCCCCAGCATTTT
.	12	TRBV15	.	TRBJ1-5	CATSRLNQPQHF	TGTGCCACCAGCAGGCTCAATCAGCCCCAGCATTTT
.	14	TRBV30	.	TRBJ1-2	CAWSVLGLNYGYTF	TGTGCCTGGAGTGTATTGGGCCTTAACTATGGCTACACCTTC
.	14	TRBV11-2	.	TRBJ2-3	CASSSKKPMDTQYF	TGTGCCAGCAGTAGTAAAAAGCCGATGGATACGCAGTATTTT
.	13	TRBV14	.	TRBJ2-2	CASSLVGAGELFF	TGTGCCAGCAGCCTCGTCGGCGCCGGGGAGCTGTTTTTT
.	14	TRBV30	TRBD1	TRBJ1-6	CAWTPGTGNSPLHF	TGTGCCTGGACACCCGGGACAGGGAATTCACCCCTCCACTTT
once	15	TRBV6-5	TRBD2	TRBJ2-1	CASSFKRGLYNEQFF	TGTGCCAGCAGTTTCAAGCGGGGGCTATACAATGAGCAGTTCTTC